This passage covers 9 T cell receptor beta chains from one sample sequenced in a study of shared clonotypes between healthy human individuals. The protocol was immunoSEQ multiplex PCR, while the TCRdb copy is restricted to in-frame clones and leaves out a portion. The data hold 650,000 to 700,000 clones, with 80% to 95% observed a single time. Sample: memory CD8+ T cells from PBMCs. Indicated subset: CD45RO+ cells pooled with CCR7-negative TemRA cells. Receptors were obtained from a man younger than 35 in good health. Some clones in this sample may be carry-over from other donors' samples.

The chain couples TRBV27 to TRBJ1-1, with a tentative D call TRBD1 (6 bases). V dropped 2 bases and J dropped 0 bases, with 10 bases sitting between them. This CDR3 has 15 residues. Germline CDR1 MNHEY, CDR2 SMNVEV (reference sequence). The CDR3 loop reads CASSLEGGMNTEAFF. As DNA, the CDR3 is TGTGCCAGCAGTTTAGAGGGGGGCATGAACACTGAAGCTTTCTTT.

The chain couples TRBV11-2 to TRBJ1-1; possible D gene TRBD1, 5 bases. The CDR3 is made up of 15 amino acids. The V gene lost 5 bases and the J gene lost 7 bases, with 20 bases spanning the gap. Per the germline V gene, CDR1 is SGHAT and CDR2 is FQNNGV. The CDR3 DNA sequence: TGTGCCAGCAGCCGGCTGTCGGGGGAAAGGGTTGAAGCTTTCTTT. Translated, it gives CASSRLSGERVEAFF.

The chain is built from TRBV27 and TRBJ2-7, with TRBD2 matching 12 bases. This CDR3 is 15 amino acids long. In germline, CDR1 is MNHEY, CDR2 SMNVEV (reference sequence). V shed 8 bases and J 0 bases; nucleotides not matched to a gene: 5. CDR3 in DNA: TGTGCCAGCGAATCACTAGCGGGAGGCTCCTACGAGCAGTACTTC. Translating it yields CASESLAGGSYEQYF.

The J gene is TRBJ1-1, the V gene TRBV29-1; D gene ambiguous. The germline V and J ends were trimmed by 2 bases and 10 bases, with 8 bases remaining between them. This CDR3 has 10 residues. Germline V lookup: CDR1 SQVTM, CDR2 ANQGSEA. The CDR3 loop reads CSVEREGAFF. Written as DNA, the CDR3 is TGCAGCGTTGAAAGGGAAGGAGCTTTCTTT. The full variable domain, completed using reference TRBV29-1 and TRBJ1-1, is SAVISQKPSRDICQRGTSLTIQCQVDSQVTMMFWYRQQPGQSLTLIATANQGSEATYESGFVIDKFPISRPNLTFSTLTVSNMSPEDSSIYLCSVEREGAFFGQGTRLTVV.

As DNA, the CDR3 is TGTGCCAGCAGTTTCGTACAGGGAAACACCATATATTTT. Protein: CASSFVQGNTIYF. The rearrangement joins TRBV28 to TRBJ1-3; no clear D. There are 13 residues in the CDR3. V lost 3 bases to trimming and J lost 4 bases, with 7 bases between them. In germline, CDR1 is MDHEN, CDR2 SYDVKM.

The sample holds one count of this clone. The chain combines TRBV5-5 with TRBJ2-7, with 9 nucleotides matching TRBD1. Germline-derived CDR1 and CDR2 are SGHKS and YYEKEE (reference sequence). Trimming at V came to 4 bases and at J to 3 bases, leaving 5 bases not matched to a gene. There are 14 residues in the CDR3. CDR3 coding DNA: TGTGCCAGCAGCATGACAGGGGGACACTACGAGCAGTACTTC. Translated: CASSMTGGHYEQYF.

The V and J genes are TRBV4-1 and TRBJ1-1; no reliable D call. V was cut by 1 base and J by 0 bases, with 9 bases left in between. CDR1 MGHRA and CDR2 YSYEKL come from the germline V gene. The CDR3 is made up of 15 amino acids. CDR3 residues: CASSQVGGVNTEAFF. The CDR3 DNA follows: TGCGCCAGCAGCCAAGTGGGTGGGGTGAACACTGAAGCTTTCTTT.

The rearrangement uses TRBV19 and TRBJ2-1, with 9 bases matching TRBD1. The CDR3 spans 15 residues. V lost 9 bases and J lost 2; bases outside the gene matches: 8. Germline values: CDR1 LNHDA, CDR2 SQIVND (reference sequence). This chain's CDR3 is CASSGTGFPYNEQFF. CDR3 in DNA: TGTGCCAGCTCCGGGACAGGGTTCCCCTACAATGAGCAGTTCTTC.

The J gene is TRBJ2-2, the V gene TRBV5-4, with D hard to call. Trimming pared 1 base from V and 4 bases from J, leaving 8 bases between. This CDR3 is 14 amino acids long. Per the germline V gene, CDR1 is SGHNT and CDR2 is YYREEE (reference sequence). Here the CDR3 DNA reads TGTGCCAGCAGCTTGTTTAAGGGCACCGGGGAGCTGTTTTTT. Translated, it gives CASSLFKGTGELFF.